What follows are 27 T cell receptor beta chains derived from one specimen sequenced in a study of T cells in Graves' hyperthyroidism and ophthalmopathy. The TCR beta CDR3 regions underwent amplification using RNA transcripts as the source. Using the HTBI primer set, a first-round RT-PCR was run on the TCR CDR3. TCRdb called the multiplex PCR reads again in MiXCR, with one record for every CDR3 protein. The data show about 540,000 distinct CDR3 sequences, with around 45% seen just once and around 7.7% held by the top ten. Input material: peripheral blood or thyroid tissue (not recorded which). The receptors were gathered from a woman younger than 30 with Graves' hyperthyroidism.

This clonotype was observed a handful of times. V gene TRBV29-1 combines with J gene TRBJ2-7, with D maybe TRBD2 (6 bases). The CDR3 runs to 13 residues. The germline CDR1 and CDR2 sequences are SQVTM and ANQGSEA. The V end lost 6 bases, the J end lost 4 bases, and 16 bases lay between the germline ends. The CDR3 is CSVGGATVYEQYF. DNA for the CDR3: TGCAGCGTGGGGGGAGCGACGGTGTACGAGCAGTACTTC.

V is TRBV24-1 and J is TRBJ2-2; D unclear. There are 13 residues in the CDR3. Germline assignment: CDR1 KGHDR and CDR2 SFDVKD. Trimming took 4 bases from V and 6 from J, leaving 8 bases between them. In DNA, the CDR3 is TGTGCCACCAGTGAACTTAGCCCCGGGGAGCTGTTTTTT. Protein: CATSELSPGELFF.

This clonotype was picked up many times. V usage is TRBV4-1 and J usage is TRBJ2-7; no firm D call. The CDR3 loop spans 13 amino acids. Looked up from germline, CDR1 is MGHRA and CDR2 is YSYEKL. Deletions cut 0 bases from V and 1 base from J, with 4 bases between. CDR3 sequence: CASSQEWSYEQYF. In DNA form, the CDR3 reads TGCGCCAGCAGCCAAGAATGGTCCTACGAGCAGTACTTC.

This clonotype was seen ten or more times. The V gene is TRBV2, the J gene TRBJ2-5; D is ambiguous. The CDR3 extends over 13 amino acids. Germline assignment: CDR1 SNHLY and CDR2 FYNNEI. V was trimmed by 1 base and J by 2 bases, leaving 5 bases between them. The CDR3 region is CASSEGGQETQYF. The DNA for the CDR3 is TGTGCCAGCAGTGAAGGTGGGCAAGAGACCCAGTACTTC.

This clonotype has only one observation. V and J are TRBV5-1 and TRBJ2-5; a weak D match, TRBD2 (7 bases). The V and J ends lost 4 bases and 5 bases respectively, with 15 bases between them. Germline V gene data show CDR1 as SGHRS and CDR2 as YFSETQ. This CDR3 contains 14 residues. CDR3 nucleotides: TGCGCCAGCAGCCCGAAGGGGGGGCGCGAGACCCAGTACTTC. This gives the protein CASSPKGGRETQYF.

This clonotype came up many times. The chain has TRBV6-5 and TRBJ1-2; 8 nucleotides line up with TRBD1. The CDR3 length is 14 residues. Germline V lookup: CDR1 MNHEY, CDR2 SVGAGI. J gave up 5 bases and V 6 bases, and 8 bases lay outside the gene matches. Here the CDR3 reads CASSSSTGEYGYTF. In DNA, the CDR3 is TGTGCCAGCAGCTCCTCGACAGGGGAGTATGGCTACACCTTC.

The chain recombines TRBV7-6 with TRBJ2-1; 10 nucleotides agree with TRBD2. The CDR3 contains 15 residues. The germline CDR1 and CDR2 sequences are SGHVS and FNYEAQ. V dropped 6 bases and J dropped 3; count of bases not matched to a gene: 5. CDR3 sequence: CASSRSGRGYNEQFF. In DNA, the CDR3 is TGTGCCAGCAGTCGAAGCGGGAGGGGCTACAATGAGCAGTTCTTC.

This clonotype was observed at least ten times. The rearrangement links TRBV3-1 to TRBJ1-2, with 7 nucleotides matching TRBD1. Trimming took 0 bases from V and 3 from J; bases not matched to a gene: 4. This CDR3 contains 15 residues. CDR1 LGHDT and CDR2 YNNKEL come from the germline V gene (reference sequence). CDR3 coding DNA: TGTGCCAGCAGCCAAGATGGCCAGGGGGACTATGGCTACACCTTC. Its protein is CASSQDGQGDYGYTF.

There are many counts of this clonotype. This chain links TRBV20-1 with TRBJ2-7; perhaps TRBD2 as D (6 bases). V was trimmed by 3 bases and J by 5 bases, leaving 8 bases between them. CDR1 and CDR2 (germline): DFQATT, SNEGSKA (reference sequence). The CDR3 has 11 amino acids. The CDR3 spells CSASGSNEQYF. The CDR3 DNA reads TGCAGTGCTAGCGGGAGCAACGAGCAGTACTTC.

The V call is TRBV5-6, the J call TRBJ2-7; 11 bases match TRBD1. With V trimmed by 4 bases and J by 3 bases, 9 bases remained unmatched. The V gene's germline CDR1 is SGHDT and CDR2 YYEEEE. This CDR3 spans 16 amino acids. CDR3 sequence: CASSPRDRGDHYEQYF. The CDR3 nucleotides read TGTGCCAGCAGCCCTCGGGACAGGGGGGACCACTACGAGCAGTACTTC.

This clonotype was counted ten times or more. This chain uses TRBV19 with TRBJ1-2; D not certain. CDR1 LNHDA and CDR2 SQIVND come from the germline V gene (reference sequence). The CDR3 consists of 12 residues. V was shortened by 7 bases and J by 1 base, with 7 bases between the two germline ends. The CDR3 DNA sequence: TGTGCCAGTATGACCGTTAACTATGGCTACACCTTC. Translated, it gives CASMTVNYGYTF.

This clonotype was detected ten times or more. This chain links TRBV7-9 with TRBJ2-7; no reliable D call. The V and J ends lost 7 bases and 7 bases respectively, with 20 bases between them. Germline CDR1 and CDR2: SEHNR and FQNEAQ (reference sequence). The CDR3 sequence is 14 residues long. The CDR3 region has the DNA TGTGCCAGCACCCCCGTTTCCGCCGCGGCGGAGCAGTACTTC. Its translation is CASTPVSAAAEQYF.

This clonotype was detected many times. This CDR3 reads CASSPLVGGGVVTQYF. Written as DNA, the CDR3 is TGTGCCAGCAGCCCTTTGGTGGGTGGCGGGGTAGTGACCCAGTACTTC. The chain is built from TRBV11-3 and TRBJ2-5; weak D call: TRBD2 (6 bases). The CDR3 loop spans 16 amino acids. V lost 5 bases to trimming and J lost 7 bases, with 23 bases between them. Germline lookup yields CDR1 SGHNT and CDR2 YENEEA.

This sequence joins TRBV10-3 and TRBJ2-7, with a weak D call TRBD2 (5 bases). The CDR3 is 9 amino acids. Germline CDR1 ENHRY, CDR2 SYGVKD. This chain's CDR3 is CAIKITGDV. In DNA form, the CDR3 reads TGTGCCATCAAGATTACCGGGGACGTC.

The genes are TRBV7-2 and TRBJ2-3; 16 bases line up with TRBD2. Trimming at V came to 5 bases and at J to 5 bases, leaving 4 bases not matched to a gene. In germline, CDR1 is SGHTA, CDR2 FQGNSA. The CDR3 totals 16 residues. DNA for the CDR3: TGTGCCAGCAGCCAGGGACTAGCGGGAGGGCGAGATACGCAGTATTTT. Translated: CASSQGLAGGRDTQYF.

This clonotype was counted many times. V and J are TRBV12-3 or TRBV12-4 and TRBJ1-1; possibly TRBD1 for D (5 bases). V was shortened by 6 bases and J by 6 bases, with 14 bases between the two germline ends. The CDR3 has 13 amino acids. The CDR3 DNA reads TGTGCCAGCAGCCATCTAACAGGTCCTGAAGCTTTCTTT. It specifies CASSHLTGPEAFF.

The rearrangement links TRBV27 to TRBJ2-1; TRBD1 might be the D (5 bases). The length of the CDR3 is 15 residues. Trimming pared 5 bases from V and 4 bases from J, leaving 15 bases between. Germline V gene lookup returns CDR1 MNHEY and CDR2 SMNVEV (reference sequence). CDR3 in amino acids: CASSASGLLYNEQFF. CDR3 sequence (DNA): TGTGCCAGCAGTGCCTCAGGGCTGCTTTACAATGAGCAGTTCTTC.

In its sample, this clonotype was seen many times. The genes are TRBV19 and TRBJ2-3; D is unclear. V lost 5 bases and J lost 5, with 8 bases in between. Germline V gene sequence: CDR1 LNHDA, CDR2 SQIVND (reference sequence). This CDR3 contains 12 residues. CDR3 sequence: CASSSVGDTQYF. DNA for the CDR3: TGTGCCAGTAGTTCGGTAGGAGATACGCAGTATTTT.

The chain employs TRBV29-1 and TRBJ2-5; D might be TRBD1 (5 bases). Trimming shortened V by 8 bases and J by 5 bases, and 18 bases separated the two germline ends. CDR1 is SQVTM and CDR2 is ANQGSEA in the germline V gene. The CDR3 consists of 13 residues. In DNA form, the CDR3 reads TGCAGCAGCTTAGACCAGGGTGGGGAGACCCAGTACTTC. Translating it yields CSSLDQGGETQYF.

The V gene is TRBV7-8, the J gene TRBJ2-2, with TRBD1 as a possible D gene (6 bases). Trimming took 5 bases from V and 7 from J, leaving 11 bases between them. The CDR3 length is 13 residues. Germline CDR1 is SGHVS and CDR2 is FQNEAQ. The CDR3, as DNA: TGTGCCAGCAGCACGGACAGAGGCGGGGAGCTGTTTTTT. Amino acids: CASSTDRGGELFF.

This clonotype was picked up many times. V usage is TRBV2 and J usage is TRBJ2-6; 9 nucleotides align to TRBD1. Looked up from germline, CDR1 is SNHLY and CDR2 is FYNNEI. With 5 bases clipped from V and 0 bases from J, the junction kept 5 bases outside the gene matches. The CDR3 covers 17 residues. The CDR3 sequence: CASSNRGLGSGANVLTF. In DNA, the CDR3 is TGTGCCAGCAGTAACAGGGGGCTCGGCTCTGGGGCCAACGTCCTGACTTTC.

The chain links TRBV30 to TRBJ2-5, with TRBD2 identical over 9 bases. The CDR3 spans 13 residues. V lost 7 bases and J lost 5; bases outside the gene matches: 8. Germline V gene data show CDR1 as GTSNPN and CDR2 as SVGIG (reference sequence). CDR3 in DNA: TGTGCCTTCCTCGGGACTAGCTCTGAGACCCAGTACTTC. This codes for CAFLGTSSETQYF.

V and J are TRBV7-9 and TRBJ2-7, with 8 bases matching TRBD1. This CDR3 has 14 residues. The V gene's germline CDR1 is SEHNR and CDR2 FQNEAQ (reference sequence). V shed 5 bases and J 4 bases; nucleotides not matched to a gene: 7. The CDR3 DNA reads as TGTGCCAGCAGCATGCGGACAGGGAGGTACGAGCAGTACTTC. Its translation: CASSMRTGRYEQYF.

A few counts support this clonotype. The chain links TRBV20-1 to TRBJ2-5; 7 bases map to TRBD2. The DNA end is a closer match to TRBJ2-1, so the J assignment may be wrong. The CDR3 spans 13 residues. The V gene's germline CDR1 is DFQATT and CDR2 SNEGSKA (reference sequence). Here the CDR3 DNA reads TGCAGTGCTGGGAGGGTGGGCTTGAATGAGCAGTTCTTC. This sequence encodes CSAGRVGLNEQFF.

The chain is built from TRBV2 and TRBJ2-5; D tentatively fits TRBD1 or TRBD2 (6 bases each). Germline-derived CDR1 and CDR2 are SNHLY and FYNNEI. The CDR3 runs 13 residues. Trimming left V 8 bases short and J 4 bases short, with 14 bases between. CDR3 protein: CASLAQGRETQYF. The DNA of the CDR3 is TGTGCCAGCCTAGCGCAGGGGAGAGAGACCCAGTACTTC.

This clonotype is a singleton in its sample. As DNA, the CDR3 is TGTGCCAGCAGCTTTAGGGGTCGGGGCCTTAATGAAAAACTGTTTTTT. This sequence encodes CASSFRGRGLNEKLFF. This sequence joins TRBV7-9 and TRBJ1-4; D may be TRBD1 (5 bases). Trimming pared 3 bases from V and 4 bases from J, leaving 15 bases between. CDR3 length equals 16 residues. CDR1 is SEHNR, CDR2 FQNEAQ, per germline (reference sequence). Looking up the rest from reference TRBV7-9 and TRBJ1-4 gives the full variable domain: DTGVSQNPRHKITKRGQNVTFRCDPISEHNRLYWYRQTLGQGPEFLTYFQNEAQLEKSRLLSDRFSAERPKGSFSTLEIQRTEQGDSAMYLCASSFRGRGLNEKLFFGSGTQLSVL.

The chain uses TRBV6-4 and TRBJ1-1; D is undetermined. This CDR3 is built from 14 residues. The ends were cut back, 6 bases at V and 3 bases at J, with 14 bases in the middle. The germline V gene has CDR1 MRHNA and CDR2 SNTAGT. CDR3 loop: CASRTGEGDTEAFF. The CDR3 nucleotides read TGTGCCAGCAGGACTGGGGAGGGTGACACTGAAGCTTTCTTT.